These 3 T cell receptor beta chains originate from one sample sequenced in a study of cytotoxic CD8 clonotypes in ibrutinib-treated CLL. TCRdb's table, derived via immunoSEQ multiplex PCR, lists solely in-frame clones and lacks some. The sample lists roughly 130,000 clones; 70% to 80% were seen once. The sequencing here drew on PBMCs, taken after 12 months of ibrutinib treatment. Every receptor here comes from a human donor with chronic lymphocytic leukemia.

The chain couples TRBV2 to TRBJ2-4, with 11 bases matching TRBD2. Germline trimming cut 5 bases from V and 6 bases from J; bases unmatched to any gene: 12. The germline CDR1 and CDR2 sequences are SNHLY and FYNNEI. CDR3 size: 17 residues. The CDR3 bases are TGTGCCAGCAGTACCCCGGCTCGTCTAGCGGGGGGAAACATTCAGTACTTC. This sequence encodes CASSTPARLAGGNIQYF.

The chain couples TRBV28 to TRBJ2-7; D unclear. The CDR3 runs to 13 residues. Trimming pared 2 bases from V and 3 bases from J, leaving 8 bases between. Germline V CDR1 and CDR2: MDHEN, SYDVKM. Here the CDR3 DNA reads TGTGCCAGCAGTTTACCCCACATCTACGAGCAGTACTTC. It is translated as CASSLPHIYEQYF.

The chain uses TRBV5-6 and TRBJ1-4; tentatively, D is TRBD1 (5 bases). The CDR3 runs 16 residues. The germline gives CDR1 SGHDT, CDR2 YYEEEE. Deletions cut 4 bases from V and 2 bases from J, with 15 bases between. CDR3 DNA: TGTGCCAGCAGCGGACCGTCAGGGTTTACTAATGAAAAACTGTTTTTT. Its translation is CASSGPSGFTNEKLFF.